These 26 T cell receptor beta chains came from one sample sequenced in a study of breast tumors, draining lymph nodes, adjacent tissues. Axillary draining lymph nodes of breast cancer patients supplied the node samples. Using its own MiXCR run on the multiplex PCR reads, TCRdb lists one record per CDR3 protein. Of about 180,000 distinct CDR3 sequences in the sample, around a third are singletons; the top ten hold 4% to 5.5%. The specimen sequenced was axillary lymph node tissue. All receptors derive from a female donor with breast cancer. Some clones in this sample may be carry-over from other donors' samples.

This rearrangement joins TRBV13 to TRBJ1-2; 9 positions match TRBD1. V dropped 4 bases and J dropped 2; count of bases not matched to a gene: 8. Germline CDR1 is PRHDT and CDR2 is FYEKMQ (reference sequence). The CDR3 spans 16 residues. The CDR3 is CASSWTGVPLNYGYTF. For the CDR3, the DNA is TGTGCCAGCAGCTGGACAGGGGTCCCCTTGAACTATGGCTACACCTTC.

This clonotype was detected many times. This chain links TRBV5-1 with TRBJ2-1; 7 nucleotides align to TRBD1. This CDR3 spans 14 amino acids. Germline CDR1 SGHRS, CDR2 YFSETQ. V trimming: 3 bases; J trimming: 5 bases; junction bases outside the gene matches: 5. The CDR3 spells CASSWDRLDNEQFF. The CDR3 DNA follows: TGCGCCAGCAGCTGGGACAGATTAGACAATGAGCAGTTCTTC.

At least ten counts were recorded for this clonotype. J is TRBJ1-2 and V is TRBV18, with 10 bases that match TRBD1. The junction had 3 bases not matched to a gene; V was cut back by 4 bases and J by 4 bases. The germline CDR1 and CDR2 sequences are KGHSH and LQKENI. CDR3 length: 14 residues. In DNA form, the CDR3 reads TGTGCCAGCTCACTCGGACAGGGGGTCTATGGCTACACCTTC. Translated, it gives CASSLGQGVYGYTF.

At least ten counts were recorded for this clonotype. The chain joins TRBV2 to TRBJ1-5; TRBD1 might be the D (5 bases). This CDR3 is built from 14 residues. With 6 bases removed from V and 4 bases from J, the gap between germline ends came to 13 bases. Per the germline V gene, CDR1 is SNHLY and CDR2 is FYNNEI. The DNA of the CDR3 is TGTGCCAGCAGGGAAAGGACACTTAATCAGCCCCAGCATTTT. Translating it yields CASRERTLNQPQHF.

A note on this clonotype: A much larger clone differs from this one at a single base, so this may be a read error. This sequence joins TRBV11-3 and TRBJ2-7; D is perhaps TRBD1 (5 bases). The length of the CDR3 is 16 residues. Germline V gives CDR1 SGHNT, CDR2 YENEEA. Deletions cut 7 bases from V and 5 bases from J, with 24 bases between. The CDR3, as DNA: TGTGCCAGCACCCCTGGCGGTGGGGCCTCCGAAAACGAGCAGTACTTC. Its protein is CASTPGGGASENEQYF. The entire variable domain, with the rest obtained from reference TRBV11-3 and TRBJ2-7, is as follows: EAGVVQSPRYKIIEKKQPVAFWCNPISGHNTLYWYLQNLGQGPELLIRYENEEAVDDSQLPKDRFSAERLKGVDSTLKIQPAELGDSAVYLCASTPGGGASENEQYFGPGTRLTVT.

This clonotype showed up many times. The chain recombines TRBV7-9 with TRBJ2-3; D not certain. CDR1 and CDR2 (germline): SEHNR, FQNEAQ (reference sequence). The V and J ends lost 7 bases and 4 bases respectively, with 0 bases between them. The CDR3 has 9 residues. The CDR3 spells CASTDTQYF. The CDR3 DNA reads TGTGCCAGCACAGATACGCAGTATTTT. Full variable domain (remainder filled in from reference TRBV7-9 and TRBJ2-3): DTGVSQNPRHKITKRGQNVTFRCDPISEHNRLYWYRQTLGQGPEFLTYFQNEAQLEKSRLLSDRFSAERPKGSFSTLEIQRTEQGDSAMYLCASTDTQYFGPGTRLTVL.

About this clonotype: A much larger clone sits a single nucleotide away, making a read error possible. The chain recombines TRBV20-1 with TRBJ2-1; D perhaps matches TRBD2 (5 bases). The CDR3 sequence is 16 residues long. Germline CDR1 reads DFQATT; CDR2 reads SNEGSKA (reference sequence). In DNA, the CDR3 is TGCAGTGCTAGTTCTTTACTAGGAACCGAATACAGTGAGCAGTTCTTC. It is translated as CSASSLLGTEYSEQFF.

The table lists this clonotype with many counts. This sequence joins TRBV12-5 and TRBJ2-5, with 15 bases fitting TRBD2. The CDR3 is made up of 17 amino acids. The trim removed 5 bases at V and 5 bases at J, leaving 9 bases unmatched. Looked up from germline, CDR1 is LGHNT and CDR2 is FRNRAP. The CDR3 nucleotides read TGTGCTAGTGGTCCGGGACTAGCGGGGGGATTGTCGGAGACCCAGTACTTC. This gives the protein CASGPGLAGGLSETQYF.

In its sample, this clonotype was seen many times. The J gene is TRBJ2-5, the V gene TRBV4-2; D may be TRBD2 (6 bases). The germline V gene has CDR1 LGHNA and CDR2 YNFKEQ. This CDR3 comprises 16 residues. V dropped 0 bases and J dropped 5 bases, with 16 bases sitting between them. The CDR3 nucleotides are TGTGCCAGCAGCCAAGAAGGAGGGGCCCTGGGGGAGACCCAGTACTTC. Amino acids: CASSQEGGALGETQYF.

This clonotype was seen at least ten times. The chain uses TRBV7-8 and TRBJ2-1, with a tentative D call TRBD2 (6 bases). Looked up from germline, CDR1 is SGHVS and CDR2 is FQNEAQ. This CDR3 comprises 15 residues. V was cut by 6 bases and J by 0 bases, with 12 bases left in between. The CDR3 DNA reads TGTGCCAGCAGAGTTAGCGGAAGCTCCTACAATGAGCAGTTCTTC. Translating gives CASRVSGSSYNEQFF.

The CDR3 coding sequence is TGTGCCAGCAGGCCAGCCAGCACAGATACGCAGTATTTT. The encoded protein is CASRPASTDTQYF. The genes are TRBV6-1 and TRBJ2-3; D not certain. V lost 6 bases to trimming and J lost 0 bases, with 7 bases between them. The CDR3 spans 13 residues. From germline, CDR1 is MNHNS and CDR2 SASEGT.

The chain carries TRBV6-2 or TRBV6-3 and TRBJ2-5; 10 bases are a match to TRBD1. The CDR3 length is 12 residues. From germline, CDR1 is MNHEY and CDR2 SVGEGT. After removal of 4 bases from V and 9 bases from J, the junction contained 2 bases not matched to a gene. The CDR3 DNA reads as TGTGCCAGCAGTTGGGGGACAGGGGCCCAGTACTTC. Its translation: CASSWGTGAQYF.

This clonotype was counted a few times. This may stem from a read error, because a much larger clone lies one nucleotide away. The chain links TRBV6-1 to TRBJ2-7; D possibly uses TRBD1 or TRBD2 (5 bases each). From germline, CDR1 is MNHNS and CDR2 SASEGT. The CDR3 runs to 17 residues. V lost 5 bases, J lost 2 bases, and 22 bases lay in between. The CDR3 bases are TGTGCCAGCAGTCAACCATGGACCGGGACCGGCACCTACGAGCAGTACTTC. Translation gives CASSQPWTGTGTYEQYF.

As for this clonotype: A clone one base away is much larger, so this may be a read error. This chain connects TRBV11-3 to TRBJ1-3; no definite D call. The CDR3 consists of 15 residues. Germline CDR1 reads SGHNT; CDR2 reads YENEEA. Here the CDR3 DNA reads TGTGCCAGCAGCTTACGTGGTGGAGTTGGAAACACCATGTATTTT. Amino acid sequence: CASSLRGGVGNTMYF.

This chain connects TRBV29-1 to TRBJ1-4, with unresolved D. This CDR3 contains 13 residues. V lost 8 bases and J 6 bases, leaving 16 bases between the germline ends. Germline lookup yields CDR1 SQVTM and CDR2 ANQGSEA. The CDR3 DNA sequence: TGCAGCTTGTTTGGACTGTGGGATGAAAAACTGTTTTTT. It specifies CSLFGLWDEKLFF.

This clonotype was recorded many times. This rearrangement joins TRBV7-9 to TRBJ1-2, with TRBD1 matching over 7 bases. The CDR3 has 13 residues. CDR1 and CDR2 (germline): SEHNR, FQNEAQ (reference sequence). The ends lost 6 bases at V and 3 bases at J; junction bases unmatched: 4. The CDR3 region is CASRHDRDYGYTF. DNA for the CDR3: TGTGCCAGCAGGCATGACAGGGACTATGGCTACACCTTC.

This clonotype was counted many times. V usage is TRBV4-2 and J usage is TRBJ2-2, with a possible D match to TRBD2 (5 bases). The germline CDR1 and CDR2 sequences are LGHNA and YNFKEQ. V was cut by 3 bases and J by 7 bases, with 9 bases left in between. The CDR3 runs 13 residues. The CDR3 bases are TGTGCCAGCAGCCAGGCGGGTGGCGGGGAGCTGTTTTTT. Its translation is CASSQAGGGELFF.

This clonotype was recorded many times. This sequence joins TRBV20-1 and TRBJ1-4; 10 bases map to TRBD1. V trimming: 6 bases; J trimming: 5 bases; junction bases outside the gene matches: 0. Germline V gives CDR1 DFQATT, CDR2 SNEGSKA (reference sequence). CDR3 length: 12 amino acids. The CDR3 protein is CSAGQGNEKLFF. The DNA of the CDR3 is TGCAGTGCGGGACAGGGGAATGAAAAACTGTTTTTT.

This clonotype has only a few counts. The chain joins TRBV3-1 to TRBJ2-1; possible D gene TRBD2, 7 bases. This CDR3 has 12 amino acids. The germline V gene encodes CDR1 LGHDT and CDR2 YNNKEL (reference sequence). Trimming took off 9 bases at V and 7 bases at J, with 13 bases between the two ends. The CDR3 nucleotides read TGTGCCAGTCGGGGAGGGGGGAATGAGCAGTTCTTC. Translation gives CASRGGGNEQFF.

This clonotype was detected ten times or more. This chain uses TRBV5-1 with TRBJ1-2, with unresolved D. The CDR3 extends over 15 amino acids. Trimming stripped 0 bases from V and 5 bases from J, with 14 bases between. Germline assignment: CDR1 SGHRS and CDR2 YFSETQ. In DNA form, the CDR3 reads TGCGCCAGCAGCTTGGAAGGGCATGGAACTTATGGCTACACCTTC. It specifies CASSLEGHGTYGYTF.

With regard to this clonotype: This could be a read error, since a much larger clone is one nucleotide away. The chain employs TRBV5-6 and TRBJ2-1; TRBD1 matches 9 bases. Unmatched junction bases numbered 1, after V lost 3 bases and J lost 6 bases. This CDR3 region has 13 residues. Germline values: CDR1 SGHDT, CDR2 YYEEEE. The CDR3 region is CASSWDRANEQFF. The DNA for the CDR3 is TGTGCCAGCAGCTGGGACAGGGCCAATGAGCAGTTCTTC.

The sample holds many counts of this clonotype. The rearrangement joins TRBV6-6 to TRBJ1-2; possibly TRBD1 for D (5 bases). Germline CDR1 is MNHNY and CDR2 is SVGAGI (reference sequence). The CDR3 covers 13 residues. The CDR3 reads CQTQPGTNYGYTF. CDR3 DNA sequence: TGTCAGACCCAACCAGGGACTAACTATGGCTACACCTTC.

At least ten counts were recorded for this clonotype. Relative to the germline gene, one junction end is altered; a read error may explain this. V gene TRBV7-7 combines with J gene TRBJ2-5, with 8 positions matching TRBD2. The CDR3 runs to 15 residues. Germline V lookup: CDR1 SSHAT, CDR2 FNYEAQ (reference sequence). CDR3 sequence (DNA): TGTGCTAGCAGCTTAGGTCCGGGAGGGCCGAAGACCCAGTACTTC. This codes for CASSLGPGGPKTQYF.

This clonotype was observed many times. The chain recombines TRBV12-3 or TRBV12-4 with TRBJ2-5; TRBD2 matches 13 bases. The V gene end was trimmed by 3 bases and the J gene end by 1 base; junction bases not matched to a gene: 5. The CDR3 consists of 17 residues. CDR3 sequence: CASSFGLAGVSQETQYF. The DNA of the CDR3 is TGTGCCAGCAGTTTTGGACTAGCGGGGGTTTCCCAAGAGACCCAGTACTTC.

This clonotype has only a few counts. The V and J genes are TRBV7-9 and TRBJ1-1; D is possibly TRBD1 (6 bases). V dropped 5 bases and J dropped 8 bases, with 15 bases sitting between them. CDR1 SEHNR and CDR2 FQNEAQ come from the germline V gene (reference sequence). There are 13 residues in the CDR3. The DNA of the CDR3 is TGTGCCAGCAGCGTCCTCCGGGACAACGAAGCTTTCTTT. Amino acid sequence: CASSVLRDNEAFF.

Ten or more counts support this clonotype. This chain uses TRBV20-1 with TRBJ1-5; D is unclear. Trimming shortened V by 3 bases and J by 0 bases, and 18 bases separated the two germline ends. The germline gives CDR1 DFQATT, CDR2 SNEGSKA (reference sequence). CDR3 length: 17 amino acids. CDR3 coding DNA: TGCAGTGCTAGTCGTGGGAACGGCCTTAATAGCAATCAGCCCCAGCATTTT. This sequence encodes CSASRGNGLNSNQPQHF.